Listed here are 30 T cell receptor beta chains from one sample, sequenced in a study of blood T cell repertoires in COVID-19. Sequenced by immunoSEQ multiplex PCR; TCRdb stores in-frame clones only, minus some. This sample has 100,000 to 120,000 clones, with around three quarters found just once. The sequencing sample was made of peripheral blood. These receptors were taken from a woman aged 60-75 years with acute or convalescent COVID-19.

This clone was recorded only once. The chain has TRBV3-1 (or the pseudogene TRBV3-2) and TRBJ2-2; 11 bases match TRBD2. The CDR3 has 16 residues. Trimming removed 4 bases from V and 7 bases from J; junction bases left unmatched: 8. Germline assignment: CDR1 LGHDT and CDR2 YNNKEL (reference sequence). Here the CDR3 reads CASSPRTSGRLGELFF. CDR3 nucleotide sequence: TGTGCCAGCAGCCCGAGGACTAGCGGGCGACTCGGGGAGCTGTTTTTT.

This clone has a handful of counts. CDR3 nucleotide sequence: TGTGCCAGCAGCTTTGCGAGGACAGGGTATTCTGGAAACACCATATATTTT. As protein: CASSFARTGYSGNTIYF. The J gene is TRBJ1-3, the V gene TRBV5-6, with 8 bases lining up with TRBD1. CDR1 is SGHDT, CDR2 YYEEEE, per germline. Trimming at V came to 2 bases and at J to 1 base, leaving 8 bases not matched to a gene. CDR3 length equals 17 residues.

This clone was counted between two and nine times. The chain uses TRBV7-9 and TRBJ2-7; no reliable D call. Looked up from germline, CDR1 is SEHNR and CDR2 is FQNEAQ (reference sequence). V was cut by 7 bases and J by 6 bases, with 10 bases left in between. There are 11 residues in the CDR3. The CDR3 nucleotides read TGTGCCAGCACCACCACCGGCGAGCAGTACTTC. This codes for CASTTTGEQYF.

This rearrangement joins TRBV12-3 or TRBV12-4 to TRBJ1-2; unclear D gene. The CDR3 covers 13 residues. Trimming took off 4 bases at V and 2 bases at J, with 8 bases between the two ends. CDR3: CASSSDKNYGYTF. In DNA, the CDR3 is TGTGCCAGCAGTTCTGACAAGAACTATGGCTACACCTTC.

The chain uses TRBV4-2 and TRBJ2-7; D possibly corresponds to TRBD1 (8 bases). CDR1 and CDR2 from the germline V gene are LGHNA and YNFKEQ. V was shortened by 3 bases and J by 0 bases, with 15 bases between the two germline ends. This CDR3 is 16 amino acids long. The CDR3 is CASSHTGGALSYEQYF. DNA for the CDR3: TGTGCCAGCAGCCATACAGGGGGGGCTCTCTCCTACGAGCAGTACTTC.

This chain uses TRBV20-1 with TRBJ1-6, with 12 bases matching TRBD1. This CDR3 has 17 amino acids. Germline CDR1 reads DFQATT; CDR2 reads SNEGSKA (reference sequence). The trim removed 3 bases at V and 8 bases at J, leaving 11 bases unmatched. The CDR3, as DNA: TGCAGTGCTAGTCCCGGGACAGGGGGCTTCGGTTATTCACCCCTCCACTTT. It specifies CSASPGTGGFGYSPLHF.

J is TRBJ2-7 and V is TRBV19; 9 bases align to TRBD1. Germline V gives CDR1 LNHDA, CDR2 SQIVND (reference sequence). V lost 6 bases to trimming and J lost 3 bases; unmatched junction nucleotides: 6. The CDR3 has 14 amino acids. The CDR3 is CASRGTGRNYEQYF. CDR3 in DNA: TGTGCCAGTAGGGGGACAGGGAGGAACTACGAGCAGTACTTC.

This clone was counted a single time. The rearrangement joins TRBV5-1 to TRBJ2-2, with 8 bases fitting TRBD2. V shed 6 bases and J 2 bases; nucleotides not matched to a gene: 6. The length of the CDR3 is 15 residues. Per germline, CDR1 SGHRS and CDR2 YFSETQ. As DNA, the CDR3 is TGCGCCAGCACGGCGGGGGGCCGAAACACCGGGGAGCTGTTTTTT. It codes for CASTAGGRNTGELFF. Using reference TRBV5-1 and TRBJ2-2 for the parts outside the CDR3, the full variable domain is KAGVTQTPRYLIKTRGQQVTLSCSPISGHRSVSWYQQTPGQGLQFLFEYFSETQRNKGNFPGRFSGRQFSNSRSEMNVSTLELGDSALYLCASTAGGRNTGELFFGEGSRLTVL.

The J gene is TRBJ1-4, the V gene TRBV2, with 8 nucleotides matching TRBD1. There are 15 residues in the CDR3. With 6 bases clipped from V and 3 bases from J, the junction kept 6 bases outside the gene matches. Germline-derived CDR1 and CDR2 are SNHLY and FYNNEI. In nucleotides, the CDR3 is TGTGCCAGCAGGACAGGACAGGGCCCTAATGAAAAACTGTTTTTT. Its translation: CASRTGQGPNEKLFF.

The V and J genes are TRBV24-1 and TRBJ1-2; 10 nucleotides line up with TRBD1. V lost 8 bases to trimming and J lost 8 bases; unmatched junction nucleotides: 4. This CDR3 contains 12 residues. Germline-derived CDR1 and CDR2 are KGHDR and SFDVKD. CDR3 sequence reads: CATTDRGQGYTF. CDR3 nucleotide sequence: TGTGCCACCACCGACAGGGGGCAAGGCTACACCTTC.

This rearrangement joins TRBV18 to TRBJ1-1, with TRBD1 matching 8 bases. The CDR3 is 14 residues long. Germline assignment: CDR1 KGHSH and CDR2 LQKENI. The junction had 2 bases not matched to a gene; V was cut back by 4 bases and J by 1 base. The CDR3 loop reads CASSRQGANTEAFF. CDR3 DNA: TGTGCCAGCTCACGTCAGGGGGCGAACACTGAAGCTTTCTTT. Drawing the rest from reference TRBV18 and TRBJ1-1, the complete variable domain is NAGVMQNPRHLVRRRGQEARLRCSPMKGHSHVYWYRQLPEEGLKFMVYLQKENIIDESGMPKERFSAEFPKEGPSILRIQQVVRGDSAAYFCASSRQGANTEAFFGQGTRLTVV.

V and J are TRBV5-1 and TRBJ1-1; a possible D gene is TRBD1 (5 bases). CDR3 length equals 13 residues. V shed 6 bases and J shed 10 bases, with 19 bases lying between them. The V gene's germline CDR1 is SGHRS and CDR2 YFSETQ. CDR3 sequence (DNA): TGCGCCAGCACCTCGGAGGGTAGGGGTGGAGCTTTCTTT. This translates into CASTSEGRGGAFF.

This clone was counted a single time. CDR3 sequence: CAWNLVNSPLHF. The CDR3 bases are TGTGCCTGGAATCTCGTTAATTCACCCCTCCACTTT. The J gene is TRBJ1-6, the V gene TRBV30; D not certain. The CDR3 runs to 12 residues. V was cut by 4 bases and J by 6 bases, with 7 bases left in between. Germline V CDR1 and CDR2: GTSNPN, SVGIG (reference sequence).

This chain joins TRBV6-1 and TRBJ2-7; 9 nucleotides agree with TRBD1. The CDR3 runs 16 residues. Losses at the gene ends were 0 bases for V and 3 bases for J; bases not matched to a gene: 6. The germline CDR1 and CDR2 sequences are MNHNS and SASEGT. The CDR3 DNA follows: TGTGCCAGCAGTGAAGCATCGGGACAGGGCCTCTACGAGCAGTACTTC. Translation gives CASSEASGQGLYEQYF.

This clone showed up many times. CDR3 nucleotides: TGTGCCAGCAGTTTGAGCTCGGGTAGCGGGGGGCCTGAGGAGACCCAGTACTTC. Translated, it gives CASSLSSGSGGPEETQYF. This chain connects TRBV28 to TRBJ2-5, with 10 bases that match TRBD2. Germline loops: CDR1 MDHEN, CDR2 SYDVKM. This CDR3 region has 18 residues. V gave up 3 bases and J gave up 5 bases; unmatched junction bases: 15.

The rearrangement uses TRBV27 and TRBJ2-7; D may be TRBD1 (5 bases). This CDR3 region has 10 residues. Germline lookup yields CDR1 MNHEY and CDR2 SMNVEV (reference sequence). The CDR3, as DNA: TGTGGGGCAGGGTTCCACGAGCAGTACTTC. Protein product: CGAGFHEQYF.

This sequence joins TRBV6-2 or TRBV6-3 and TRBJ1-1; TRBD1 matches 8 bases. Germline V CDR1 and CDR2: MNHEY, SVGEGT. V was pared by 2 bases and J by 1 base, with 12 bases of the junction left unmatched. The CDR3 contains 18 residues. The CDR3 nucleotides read TGTGCCAGCAGTTACCCAGTCCCGGGACAGGAAACGAACACTGAAGCTTTCTTT. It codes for CASSYPVPGQETNTEAFF.

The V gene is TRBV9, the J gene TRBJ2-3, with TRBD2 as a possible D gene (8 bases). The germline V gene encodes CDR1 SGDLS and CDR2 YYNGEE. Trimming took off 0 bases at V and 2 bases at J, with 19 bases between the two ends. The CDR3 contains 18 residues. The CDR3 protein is CASSVEVRGGQITDTQYF. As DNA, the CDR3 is TGTGCCAGCAGCGTAGAAGTACGGGGGGGACAGATCACAGATACGCAGTATTTT.

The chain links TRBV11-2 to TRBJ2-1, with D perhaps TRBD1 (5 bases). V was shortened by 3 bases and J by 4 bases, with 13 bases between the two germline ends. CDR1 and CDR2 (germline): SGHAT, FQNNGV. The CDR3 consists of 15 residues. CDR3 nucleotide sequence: TGTGCCAGCAGCTTGGAAGGGGCGGCGTACAATGAGCAGTTCTTC. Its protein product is CASSLEGAAYNEQFF.

The DNA for the CDR3 is TGTGCCAGCAGCCCTGGGGGGGATGGCCTGAACACTGAAGCTTTCTTT. It yields the protein CASSPGGDGLNTEAFF. This sequence joins TRBV3-1 (or the pseudogene TRBV3-2) and TRBJ1-1; tentative D call: TRBD1 (5 bases). The V end lost 4 bases, the J end lost 0 bases, and 15 bases lay between the germline ends. The CDR3 loop spans 16 amino acids. The germline V gene encodes CDR1 LGHDT and CDR2 YNNKEL (reference sequence).

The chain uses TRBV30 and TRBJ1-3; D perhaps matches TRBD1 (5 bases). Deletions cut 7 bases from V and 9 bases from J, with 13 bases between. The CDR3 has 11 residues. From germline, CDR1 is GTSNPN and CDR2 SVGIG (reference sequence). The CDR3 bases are TGTGCCTCGCCGCGCGGGGGCACCATATATTTT. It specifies CASPRGGTIYF. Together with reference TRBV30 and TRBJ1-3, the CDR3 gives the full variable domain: SQTIHQWPATLVQPVGSPLSLECTVEGTSNPNLYWYRQAAGRGLQLLFYSVGIGQISSEVPQNLSASRPQDRQFILSSKKLLLSDSGFYLCASPRGGTIYFGEGSWLTVV.

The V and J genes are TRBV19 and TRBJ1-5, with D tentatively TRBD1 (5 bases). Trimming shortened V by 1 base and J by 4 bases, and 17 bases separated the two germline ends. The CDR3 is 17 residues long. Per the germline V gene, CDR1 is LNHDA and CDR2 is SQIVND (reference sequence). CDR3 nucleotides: TGTGCCAGTAGTATAGGGGGGGGACGGACCCTTAATCAGCCCCAGCATTTT. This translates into CASSIGGGRTLNQPQHF.

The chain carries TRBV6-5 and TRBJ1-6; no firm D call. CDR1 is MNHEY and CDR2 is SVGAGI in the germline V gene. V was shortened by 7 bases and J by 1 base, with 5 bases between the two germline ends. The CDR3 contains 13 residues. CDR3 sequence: CASTGSYNSPLHF. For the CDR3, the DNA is TGTGCCAGCACCGGGTCCTATAATTCACCCCTCCACTTT.

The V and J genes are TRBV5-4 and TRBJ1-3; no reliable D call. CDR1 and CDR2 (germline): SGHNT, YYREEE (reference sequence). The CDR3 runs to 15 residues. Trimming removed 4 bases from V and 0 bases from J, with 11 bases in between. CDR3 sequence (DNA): TGTGCCAGCAGCCCCTCGGGATACTCTGGAAACACCATATATTTT. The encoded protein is CASSPSGYSGNTIYF.

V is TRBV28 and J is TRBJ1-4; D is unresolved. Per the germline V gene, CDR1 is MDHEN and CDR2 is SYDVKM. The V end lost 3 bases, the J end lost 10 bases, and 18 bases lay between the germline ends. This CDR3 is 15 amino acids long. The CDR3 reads CASSFRSGRIGKLFF. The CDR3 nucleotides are TGTGCCAGCAGTTTTCGGTCGGGGAGGATCGGAAAACTGTTTTTT.

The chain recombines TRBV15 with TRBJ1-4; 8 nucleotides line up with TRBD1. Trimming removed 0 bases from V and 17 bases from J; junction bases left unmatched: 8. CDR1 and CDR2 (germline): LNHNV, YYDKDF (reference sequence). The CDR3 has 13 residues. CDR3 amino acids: CATSRDPGQAKFF. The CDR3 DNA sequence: TGTGCCACCAGCAGAGACCCGGGACAGGCGAAATTTTTT.

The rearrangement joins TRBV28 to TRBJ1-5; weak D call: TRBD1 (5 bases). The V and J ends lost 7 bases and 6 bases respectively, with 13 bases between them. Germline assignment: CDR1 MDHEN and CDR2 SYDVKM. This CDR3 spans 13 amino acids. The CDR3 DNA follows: TGTGCCAGCATCCTAGAAAGGGGTCAGCCCCAGCATTTT. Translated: CASILERGQPQHF. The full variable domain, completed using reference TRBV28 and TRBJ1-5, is DVKVTQSSRYLVKRTGEKVFLECVQDMDHENMFWYRQDPGLGLRLIYFSYDVKMKEKGDIPEGYSVSREKKERFSLILESASTNQTSMYLCASILERGQPQHFGDGTRLSIL.

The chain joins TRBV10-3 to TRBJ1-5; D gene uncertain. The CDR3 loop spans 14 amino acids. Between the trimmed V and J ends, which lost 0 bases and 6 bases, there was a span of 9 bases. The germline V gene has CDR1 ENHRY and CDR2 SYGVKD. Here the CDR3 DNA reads TGTGCCATCAGTGAGTCGCAGTCAGGTCAGCCCCAGCATTTT. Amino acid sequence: CAISESQSGQPQHF.

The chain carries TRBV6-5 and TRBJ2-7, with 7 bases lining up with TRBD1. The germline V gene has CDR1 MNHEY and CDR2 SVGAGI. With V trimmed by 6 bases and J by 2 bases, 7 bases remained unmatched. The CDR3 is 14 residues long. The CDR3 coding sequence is TGTGCCAGCAGACGGACAGGTGGGACCTACGAGCAGTACTTC. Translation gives CASRRTGGTYEQYF.

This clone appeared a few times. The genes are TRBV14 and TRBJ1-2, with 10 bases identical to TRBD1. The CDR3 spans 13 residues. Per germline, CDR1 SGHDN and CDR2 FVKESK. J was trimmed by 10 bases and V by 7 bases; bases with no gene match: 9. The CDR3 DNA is TGTGCCAGCACCCGGGACAGGGGCGTTGCCTACACCTTC. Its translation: CASTRDRGVAYTF.